The clone carrying this TCR beta chain was observed at least ten times. This entry is derived from a study of T cells in Graves' hyperthyroidism and ophthalmopathy. Authors of the study amplified TCR beta CDR3 regions from RNA transcripts. The HTBI set primed first-round TCR CDR3 RT-PCR. TCRdb reprocessed the multiplex PCR reads via MiXCR and lists one record per CDR3 protein. Here the sample spans hundreds of thousands of distinct CDR3 sequences, nearly 45% being singletons. The clonotype was recovered from an adult man with Graves' disease, either hyperthyroidism or ophthalmopathy (not recorded which). Sequenced sample: peripheral blood or thyroid tissue (not recorded which).

CDR3 DNA: TGTGCCAGCAGCCTAGGACCGGGTCGGGCCAACGTCCTGACTTTC. It translates to CASSLGPGRANVLTF. The genes are TRBV2 and TRBJ2-6; no firm D call. The CDR3 is made up of 15 amino acids. Looked up from germline, CDR1 is SNHLY and CDR2 is FYNNEI. V gave up 6 bases and J gave up 5 bases, with 14 bases separating them. The full variable domain, with the rest looked up from reference TRBV2 and TRBJ2-6, is EPEVTQTPSHQVTQMGQEVILRCVPISNHLYFYWYRQILGQKVEFLVSFYNNEISEKSEIFDDQFSVERPDGSNFTLKIRSTKLEDSAMYFCASSLGPGRANVLTFGAGSRLTVL.